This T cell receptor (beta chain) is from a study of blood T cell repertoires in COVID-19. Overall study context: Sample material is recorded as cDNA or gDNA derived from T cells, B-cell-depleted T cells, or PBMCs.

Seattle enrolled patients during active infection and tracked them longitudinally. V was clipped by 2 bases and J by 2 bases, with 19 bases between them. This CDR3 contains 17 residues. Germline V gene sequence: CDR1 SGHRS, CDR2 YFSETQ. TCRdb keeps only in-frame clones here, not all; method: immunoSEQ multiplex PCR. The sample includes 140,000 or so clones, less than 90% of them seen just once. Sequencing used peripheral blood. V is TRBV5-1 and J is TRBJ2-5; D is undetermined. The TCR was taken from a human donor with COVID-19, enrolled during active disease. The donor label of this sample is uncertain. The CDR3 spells CASSFSLQRQVQETQYF. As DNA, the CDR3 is TGCGCCAGCAGCTTCTCCCTACAGAGACAAGTTCAAGAGACCCAGTACTTC. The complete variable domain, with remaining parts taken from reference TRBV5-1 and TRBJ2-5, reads KAGVTQTPRYLIKTRGQQVTLSCSPISGHRSVSWYQQTPGQGLQFLFEYFSETQRNKGNFPGRFSGRQFSNSRSEMNVSTLELGDSALYLCASSFSLQRQVQETQYFGPGTRLLVL.